What follows are 3 T cell receptor beta chains derived from one specimen sequenced in a study of blood T cell repertoires in COVID-19. Profiling relied on immunoSEQ multiplex PCR, and the TCRdb table lists in-frame clones only, not all of them. The sample has 250,000 to 350,000 clones, 85% to 90% seen once. What was sequenced was peripheral blood. These TCRs come from a woman between 25 and 40 years old with COVID-19, enrolled during active disease.

The rearrangement joins TRBV30 to TRBJ1-2; the D is unclear. The CDR3 length is 11 residues. Trimming removed 5 bases at V and 4 bases at J, with 8 bases between. CDR1 GTSNPN and CDR2 SVGIG come from the germline V gene (reference sequence). The CDR3 nucleotides are TGTGCCTGGGGGCGCTCCTATGGCTACACCTTC. This codes for CAWGRSYGYTF.

CDR3 in DNA: TGTGCCAGCAGCTCGACAGGTAAGGCTGAAGCTTTCTTT. Its protein product is CASSSTGKAEAFF. This chain connects TRBV7-2 to TRBJ1-1; D is possibly TRBD1 (6 bases). The germline V and J ends were trimmed by 4 bases and 6 bases, with 12 bases remaining between them. There are 13 residues in the CDR3. Germline CDR1 reads SGHTA; CDR2 reads FQGNSA.

Only a few counts were recorded for this clone. CDR3 DNA: TGTGCCTGGAGGGGCGTCCACGAGCAGTACTTC. This codes for CAWRGVHEQYF. The J gene is TRBJ2-7, the V gene TRBV30; no firm D call. The germline V gene encodes CDR1 GTSNPN and CDR2 SVGIG (reference sequence). V was clipped by 3 bases and J by 5 bases, with 8 bases between them. The CDR3 loop spans 11 amino acids.